The 7 T cell receptor beta chains given below trace back to one sample, sequenced in a study of T cell repertoires in ileal Crohn's disease. The method was immunoSEQ multiplex PCR; TCRdb's version includes in-frame clones alone and lacks a portion of them. The sample has several thousand clones; roughly 65% are singletons. The material sequenced was ileal tissue. These receptors all come from an adult with Crohn's disease.

The chain carries TRBV6-1 and TRBJ2-1; maybe TRBD1 (6 bases). V gave up 0 bases and J gave up 2 bases, with 8 bases separating them. Germline values: CDR1 MNHNS, CDR2 SASEGT. The CDR3 has 15 amino acids. CDR3 coding DNA: TGTGCCAGCAGTGAAGCGTACAGGGCCTACAATGAGCAGTTCTTC. The encoded protein is CASSEAYRAYNEQFF.

The rearrangement uses TRBV4-3 and TRBJ2-6; D gene ambiguous. The CDR3 spans 18 residues. Germline CDR1 LGHNA, CDR2 YSLEER. Trimming removed 2 bases from V and 0 bases from J, with 14 bases in between. CDR3 sequence: CASSQLEDESSGANVLTF. The CDR3 nucleotides are TGCGCCAGCAGCCAACTTGAGGATGAGAGCTCTGGGGCCAACGTCCTGACTTTC.

This clone came up once. V and J are TRBV2 and TRBJ2-7; perhaps TRBD2 as D (5 bases). This CDR3 has 13 amino acids. With 10 bases removed from V and 7 bases from J, the gap between germline ends came to 20 bases. Germline CDR1 and CDR2: SNHLY and FYNNEI. In DNA, the CDR3 is TGTGCCACAGCAGACGGTTCGGGAATGGAGCAGTACTTC. It is translated as CATADGSGMEQYF. The full variable domain, in which reference TRBV2 and TRBJ2-7 provide the parts outside the CDR3, is EPEVTQTPSHQVTQMGQEVILRCVPISNHLYFYWYRQILGQKVEFLVSFYNNEISEKSEIFDDQFSVERPDGSNFTLKIRSTKLEDSAMYFCATADGSGMEQYFGPGTRLTVT.

The chain recombines TRBV2 with TRBJ1-1, with 7 nucleotides matching TRBD1. Germline CDR1 and CDR2: SNHLY and FYNNEI. The CDR3 runs to 14 residues. Trimming at V came to 5 bases and at J to 2 bases, leaving 5 bases not matched to a gene. CDR3 in amino acids: CASSIDRVNTEAFF. The CDR3 region has the DNA TGTGCCAGCAGTATTGACAGGGTCAACACTGAAGCTTTCTTT. The whole variable domain, remainder taken from reference TRBV2 and TRBJ1-1, is EPEVTQTPSHQVTQMGQEVILRCVPISNHLYFYWYRQILGQKVEFLVSFYNNEISEKSEIFDDQFSVERPDGSNFTLKIRSTKLEDSAMYFCASSIDRVNTEAFFGQGTRLTVV.

This clone has more than one count but fewer than ten. The chain joins TRBV19 to TRBJ2-7, with TRBD1 identical over 7 bases. Germline V gene lookup returns CDR1 LNHDA and CDR2 SQIVND (reference sequence). The junction had 1 base not matched to a gene; V was cut back by 1 base and J by 4 bases. The CDR3 loop spans 13 amino acids. CDR3 region: CASSIGTGYEQYF. The CDR3 bases are TGTGCCAGTAGTATAGGGACAGGTTACGAGCAGTACTTC. The full variable domain, completed using reference TRBV19 and TRBJ2-7, is DGGITQSPKYLFRKEGQNVTLSCEQNLNHDAMYWYRQDPGQGLRLIYYSQIVNDFQKGDIAEGYSVSREKKESFPLTVTSAQKNPTAFYLCASSIGTGYEQYFGPGTRLTVT.

This clone was seen a few times. The V gene is TRBV19, the J gene TRBJ1-5; 9 positions agree with TRBD1. Germline trimming cut 5 bases from V and 6 bases from J; bases unmatched to any gene: 29. The germline CDR1 and CDR2 sequences are LNHDA and SQIVND (reference sequence). The CDR3 sequence is 22 residues long. The chain's CDR3 is CASSLLYQLQRTGAGGPQPQHF. CDR3 bases: TGTGCCAGTAGTCTCCTGTATCAGCTTCAGCGGACAGGGGCGGGAGGTCCTCAGCCCCAGCATTTT.

This chain joins TRBV7-3 and TRBJ2-5; 9 nucleotides match TRBD1. Germline V gene sequence: CDR1 SGHTA, CDR2 FQGTGA. V was clipped by 4 bases and J by 5 bases; unmatched bases: 5. This CDR3 region has 14 residues. In DNA, the CDR3 is TGTGCCAGCAGCTCGGACAGGGGAAGGGAGACCCAGTACTTC. The encoded protein is CASSSDRGRETQYF.